This T cell receptor (beta chain) was retrieved from a study of CD8+ T cells in alopecia areata. Sequencing used cDNA as its template, made by extracting RNA and reverse transcribing it. TCRdb's copy holds only in-frame clones and misses some; the assay was immunoSEQ multiplex PCR. The data hold some 190,000 clones, with about three fifths observed a single time. Treatment specified: oral pan-JAK inhibitor, 5-10 mg twice daily. Trimming cost V 4 bases and J 3 bases; bases outside gene matches: 9. The germline V gene has CDR1 SQVTM and CDR2 ANQGSEA. There are 15 residues in the CDR3. This clone was detected only a few times.

This specimen was CD4+ T cells sorted from blood, taken at week 24, from a patient treated with tofacitinib. The TCR comes from a human donor with alopecia areata. The rearrangement joins TRBV29-1 to TRBJ2-3; 8 nucleotides match TRBD1. The CDR3 spells CSVVSLTGATDTQYF. In DNA, the CDR3 is TGCAGCGTTGTATCATTGACAGGGGCGACAGATACGCAGTATTTT.